The 9 T cell receptor beta chains reported below all come from one sample, sequenced in a study of blood T cell repertoires in COVID-19. The assay was immunoSEQ multiplex PCR, and TCRdb's table has in-frame clones only and misses some. The sample records 200,000 or so clones, 80% to 90% being singletons. Sequenced sample: peripheral blood. All receptors come from a woman between 70 and 85 years old with active or convalescent COVID-19.

In this sample, this clone turned up a few times. CDR3 residues: CASSLGQGNQPQHF. The CDR3 nucleotides are TGTGCCAGCAGTCTGGGGCAGGGCAATCAGCCCCAGCATTTT. The chain carries TRBV2 and TRBJ1-5; D possibly corresponds to TRBD1 (5 bases). The CDR3 extends over 14 amino acids. Trimming stripped 5 bases from V and 2 bases from J, with 10 bases between. Germline CDR1 SNHLY, CDR2 FYNNEI.

The J gene is TRBJ1-2, the V gene TRBV29-1; D is unclear. Germline CDR1 reads SQVTM; CDR2 reads ANQGSEA. There are 13 residues in the CDR3. The V end was cut by 3 bases, the J end by 4 bases, with 12 bases between. This CDR3 reads CSVDGGRAYGYTF. In nucleotides, the CDR3 is TGCAGCGTTGATGGCGGGAGGGCCTATGGCTACACCTTC.

This clone showed up just a few times. The chain joins TRBV2 to TRBJ1-5; 7 nucleotides agree with TRBD1. Germline V gives CDR1 SNHLY, CDR2 FYNNEI. The CDR3 loop spans 15 amino acids. Trimming removed 3 bases from V and 5 bases from J; junction bases left unmatched: 7. The CDR3: CASSENRGWDQPQHF. The CDR3 region has the DNA TGTGCCAGCAGTGAGAACAGGGGTTGGGATCAGCCCCAGCATTTT.

V gene TRBV6-1 combines with J gene TRBJ2-7; D is ambiguous. The germline gives CDR1 MNHNS, CDR2 SASEGT. V was pared by 2 bases and J by 4 bases, with 9 bases between. The CDR3 length is 13 residues. The CDR3 sequence: CASSEYPGYEQYF. The CDR3, as DNA: TGTGCCAGCAGTGAATATCCCGGGTACGAGCAGTACTTC.

The J gene is TRBJ2-5, the V gene TRBV20-1, with 7 bases matching TRBD2. Germline assignment: CDR1 DFQATT and CDR2 SNEGSKA (reference sequence). V lost 3 bases to trimming and J lost 3 bases; unmatched junction nucleotides: 7. The CDR3 is 14 amino acids. In nucleotides, the CDR3 is TGCAGTGCTAGTCTAGCGGACACGAAAGAGACCCAGTACTTC. Its translation: CSASLADTKETQYF.

Concerning this clone itself: A much more abundant neighbour one base away suggests this may be a read error. This sample also contains other DNA sequences that code for the same CDR3. This chain uses TRBV18 with TRBJ2-5, with D possibly matching TRBD2 (6 bases). Germline assignment: CDR1 KGHSH and CDR2 LQKENI. V was clipped by 3 bases and J by 2 bases, with 7 bases between them. The CDR3 runs to 13 residues. DNA for the CDR3: TGTGCCAGCTCACCGGGACTGCAAGAGACCCAGTACTTC. It yields the protein CASSPGLQETQYF.

This clone came up once. The rearrangement links TRBV5-4 to TRBJ2-7, with D perhaps being TRBD1 or TRBD2 (6 bases each). Germline CDR1 and CDR2: SGHNT and YYREEE (reference sequence). Between the trimmed V and J ends, which lost 4 bases and 0 bases, there was a span of 17 bases. This CDR3 region has 16 residues. CDR3 DNA: TGTGCCAGCAGCCTGGGGGCGCGGGGTAGCTCCTACGAGCAGTACTTC. This codes for CASSLGARGSSYEQYF.

This clone was observed a single time. The genes are TRBV15 and TRBJ2-1, with 7 nucleotides matching TRBD1. With V trimmed by 4 bases and J by 6 bases, 15 bases remained unmatched. This CDR3 is 17 amino acids long. In germline, CDR1 is LNHNV, CDR2 YYDKDF (reference sequence). CDR3 loop: CATSIEATGLLLNEQFF. The DNA of the CDR3 is TGTGCCACCAGCATCGAAGCGACAGGGCTCCTCCTCAATGAGCAGTTCTTC.

This clone appeared a single time. V and J are TRBV18 and TRBJ2-5; D is ambiguous. V was trimmed by 5 bases and J by 1 base, leaving 5 bases between them. The CDR3 is 12 residues long. Germline loops: CDR1 KGHSH, CDR2 LQKENI. In DNA, the CDR3 is TGTGCCAGCTCATCTTTCCAAGAGACCCAGTACTTC. Its protein is CASSSFQETQYF.